What follows are 30 T cell receptor beta chains derived from one specimen sequenced in a study of shared clonotypes between healthy human individuals. Clones were sequenced by immunoSEQ multiplex PCR, and TCRdb holds only the in-frame ones, with some missing. This sample has 750,000 to 1,000,000 clones; about 92% occur once, and the top ten carry around 24%. CD45RO-negative, CCR7-positively selected cells formed the naive CD8 fraction, excluding terminally differentiated effector memory CD45RA+ cells. Sample: naive CD8+ T cells sorted from blood. These receptors came from a man aged 25 to 40 in good health.

This chain links TRBV14 with TRBJ2-1; D is unclear. Germline-derived CDR1 and CDR2 are SGHDN and FVKESK. Trimming cost V 4 bases and J 4 bases, with 8 bases left between them. The CDR3 has 13 amino acids. As DNA, the CDR3 is TGTGCCAGCAGCCCCCGACGTTACAATGAGCAGTTCTTC. Its protein is CASSPRRYNEQFF.

Written as DNA, the CDR3 is TGTGCCAGCAGCCCGGCCGGGACACATAACTATGGCTACACCTTC. It yields the protein CASSPAGTHNYGYTF. The rearrangement joins TRBV7-9 to TRBJ1-2, with D perhaps matching TRBD1 (6 bases). Per germline, CDR1 SEHNR and CDR2 FQNEAQ (reference sequence). Trimming stripped 5 bases from V and 1 base from J, with 14 bases between. The CDR3 totals 15 residues.

The chain employs TRBV7-9 and TRBJ2-5; unclear D gene. V was clipped by 5 bases and J by 7 bases, with 17 bases between them. The germline CDR1 and CDR2 sequences are SEHNR and FQNEAQ (reference sequence). The CDR3 covers 14 residues. CDR3 DNA sequence: TGTGCCAGCAGCCTGGCGTTGGCAGTAGGGACCCAGTACTTC. It is translated as CASSLALAVGTQYF.

This rearrangement joins TRBV28 to TRBJ2-2; no clear D gene. V was trimmed by 5 bases and J by 5 bases, leaving 18 bases between them. The CDR3 length is 16 residues. Germline CDR1 MDHEN, CDR2 SYDVKM. CDR3 in DNA: TGTGCCAGCAGTGGCGGAGCTAGGCTGGGGACCGGGGAGCTGTTTTTT. As protein: CASSGGARLGTGELFF.

This chain uses TRBV7-2 with TRBJ2-3; 11 positions match TRBD2. This CDR3 is built from 21 residues. Per germline, CDR1 SGHTA and CDR2 FQGNSA. With V trimmed by 0 bases and J by 3 bases, 17 bases remained unmatched. DNA for the CDR3: TGTGCCAGCAGCTTAGCCCTGGGTTTACTAGCGGGAGAAGATAAAACAGATACGCAGTATTTT. Its protein product is CASSLALGLLAGEDKTDTQYF.

J is TRBJ2-1 and V is TRBV25-1; 11 nucleotides match TRBD1. V dropped 3 bases and J dropped 7; count of bases not matched to a gene: 8. CDR3 size: 16 residues. In germline, CDR1 is MGHDK, CDR2 SYGVNS. Written as DNA, the CDR3 is TGTGCCAGCAGTGAGGTGGGACAGGGGGTGAAGAATGAGCAGTTCTTC. Translated: CASSEVGQGVKNEQFF.

The V call is TRBV29-1, the J call TRBJ2-5; unclear D gene. The germline V gene encodes CDR1 SQVTM and CDR2 ANQGSEA. Deletions cut 5 bases from V and 4 bases from J, with 14 bases between. The CDR3 is 13 amino acids. CDR3 DNA sequence: TGCAGCGTTCGCGCCGCGGTCGGAGAGACCCAGTACTTC. It encodes CSVRAAVGETQYF.

The J gene is TRBJ2-7, the V gene TRBV4-1; TRBD2 agrees at 8 bases. The junction had 17 bases not matched to a gene; V was cut back by 2 bases and J by 5 bases. The germline V gene encodes CDR1 MGHRA and CDR2 YSYEKL. This CDR3 is built from 18 residues. Here the CDR3 reads CASSQSLAGRAMRNEQYF. The CDR3 bases are TGCGCCAGCAGCCAATCTCTAGCCGGGAGGGCCATGAGAAACGAGCAGTACTTC.

The chain combines TRBV7-2 with TRBJ2-1; a possible D gene is TRBD2 (6 bases). Trimming removed 5 bases at V and 0 bases at J, with 14 bases between. The length of the CDR3 is 16 residues. Germline CDR1 and CDR2: SGHTA and FQGNSA. CDR3 protein: CASSLNSGLSYNEQFF. Written as DNA, the CDR3 is TGTGCCAGCAGCCTAAATAGCGGACTCTCCTACAATGAGCAGTTCTTC.

V and J are TRBV7-6 and TRBJ2-7; TRBD2 matches 11 bases. The CDR3 loop spans 15 amino acids. Per the germline V gene, CDR1 is SGHVS and CDR2 is FNYEAQ. V was clipped by 3 bases and J by 3 bases; unmatched bases: 4. Written as DNA, the CDR3 is TGTGCCAGCAGCTTTCGGACTAGCGGGTACTACGAGCAGTACTTC. Protein sequence: CASSFRTSGYYEQYF.

The chain is built from TRBV19 and TRBJ2-1; D gene unclear. The V end was cut by 5 bases, the J end by 4 bases, with 18 bases between. This CDR3 contains 16 residues. The germline V gene encodes CDR1 LNHDA and CDR2 SQIVND (reference sequence). The CDR3 bases are TGTGCCAGTAGTGCCTCCCTAGGGAATTCGTACAATGAGCAGTTCTTC. This sequence encodes CASSASLGNSYNEQFF. The full variable domain, with the rest looked up from reference TRBV19 and TRBJ2-1, is DGGITQSPKYLFRKEGQNVTLSCEQNLNHDAMYWYRQDPGQGLRLIYYSQIVNDFQKGDIAEGYSVSREKKESFPLTVTSAQKNPTAFYLCASSASLGNSYNEQFFGPGTRLTVL.

The table lists this clone with a count of one. V is TRBV19 and J is TRBJ2-7; tentative D call: TRBD2 (6 bases). The CDR3 extends over 14 amino acids. V dropped 5 bases and J dropped 3 bases, with 14 bases sitting between them. Germline loops: CDR1 LNHDA, CDR2 SQIVND (reference sequence). CDR3 in amino acids: CASSPGMGGYEQYF. Written as DNA, the CDR3 is TGTGCCAGTAGTCCTGGGATGGGGGGCTACGAGCAGTACTTC.

The CDR3 bases are TGTGCCAGCAGTGAATCGTCTAACTACAATGAGCAGTTCTTC. Its protein product is CASSESSNYNEQFF. The gene calls are TRBV2 and TRBJ2-1; D remains unclear. The CDR3 covers 14 residues. Trimming pared 2 bases from V and 3 bases from J, leaving 8 bases between. In germline, CDR1 is SNHLY, CDR2 FYNNEI.

The gene calls are TRBV7-9 and TRBJ2-1; 9 bases align to TRBD1. Germline lookup yields CDR1 SEHNR and CDR2 FQNEAQ (reference sequence). The CDR3 is 15 amino acids. V shed 5 bases and J 3 bases; nucleotides not matched to a gene: 5. The CDR3, as DNA: TGTGCCAGCAGCCGTCCGGGACAGGGCTACAATGAGCAGTTCTTC. This encodes CASSRPGQGYNEQFF.

The chain combines TRBV13 with TRBJ2-7, with TRBD2 identical over 8 bases. Germline CDR1 is PRHDT and CDR2 is FYEKMQ (reference sequence). This CDR3 is 14 amino acids long. Trimming took 4 bases from V and 3 from J; bases not matched to a gene: 5. The CDR3 loop reads CASSSTSARYEQYF. DNA for the CDR3: TGTGCCAGCAGCTCGACTAGCGCCCGCTACGAGCAGTACTTC. The whole variable domain, filled in from reference TRBV13 and TRBJ2-7, reads AAGVIQSPRHLIKEKRETATLKCYPIPRHDTVYWYQQGPGQDPQFLISFYEKMQSDKGSIPDRFSAQQFSDYHSELNMSSLELGDSALYFCASSSTSARYEQYFGPGTRLTVT.

The chain uses TRBV27 and TRBJ2-2; TRBD2 matches 9 bases. V dropped 6 bases and J dropped 6; count of bases not matched to a gene: 11. The CDR3 is made up of 16 amino acids. Germline V gene sequence: CDR1 MNHEY, CDR2 SMNVEV (reference sequence). The CDR3 reads CASSVIGSGRPGELFF. The DNA of the CDR3 is TGTGCCAGCAGCGTAATTGGTAGCGGGAGACCCGGGGAGCTGTTTTTT.

The chain joins TRBV27 to TRBJ2-7, with 11 bases that match TRBD2. Losses at the gene ends were 3 bases for V and 5 bases for J; bases not matched to a gene: 6. The V gene's germline CDR1 is MNHEY and CDR2 SMNVEV (reference sequence). This CDR3 is built from 15 residues. The CDR3 nucleotides read TGTGCCAGCAGTTTTAGTCTAGCGGGAGGTCACGAGCAGTACTTC. This codes for CASSFSLAGGHEQYF.

This rearrangement joins TRBV18 to TRBJ1-4; D gene ambiguous. The CDR3 is made up of 11 amino acids. Germline lookup yields CDR1 KGHSH and CDR2 LQKENI. DNA of the CDR3: TGTATGTGGGCAGATAATGAAAAACTGTTTTTT. Amino acids: CMWADNEKLFF. Combining the CDR3 with reference TRBV18 and TRBJ1-4 gives the whole variable domain NAGVMQNPRHLVRRRGQEARLRCSPMKGHSHVYWYRQLPEEGLKFMVYLQKENIIDESGMPKERFSAEFPKEGPSILRIQQVVRGDSAAYFCMWADNEKLFFGSGTQLSVL.

The chain joins TRBV7-9 to TRBJ2-7, with D tentatively TRBD2 (5 bases). CDR1 SEHNR and CDR2 FQNEAQ come from the germline V gene (reference sequence). Trimming stripped 5 bases from V and 2 bases from J, with 10 bases between. This CDR3 is 13 amino acids long. CDR3 loop: CASSPLGTYEQYF. The DNA of the CDR3 is TGTGCCAGCAGCCCCCTCGGGACCTACGAGCAGTACTTC.

In the case of this clone: The junction departs from germline at one end; a sequencing error may be responsible. The rearrangement links TRBV7-2 to TRBJ2-7; possibly TRBD1 for D (5 bases). The germline V gene has CDR1 SGHTA and CDR2 FQGNSA. The CDR3 has 14 residues. CDR3: CASTLTVAGFEQYF. CDR3 sequence (DNA): TGTGCCAGCACCTTAACGGTAGCAGGGTTCGAGCAGTACTTC.

This chain connects TRBV7-2 to TRBJ1-5; D gene unclear. V gave up 5 bases and J gave up 7 bases, with 15 bases separating them. Germline lookup yields CDR1 SGHTA and CDR2 FQGNSA. The CDR3 has 14 amino acids. CDR3 amino acids: CASSPSGRGQPQHF. CDR3 in DNA: TGTGCCAGCAGCCCCAGCGGGAGAGGGCAGCCCCAGCATTTT.

This chain links TRBV7-8 with TRBJ1-5; tentative D call: TRBD1 (5 bases). CDR1 and CDR2 (germline): SGHVS, FQNEAQ. The V end lost 4 bases, the J end lost 2 bases, and 15 bases lay between the germline ends. This CDR3 contains 16 residues. CDR3 protein: CASSSWGGIGNQPQHF. The CDR3 DNA follows: TGTGCCAGCAGCTCCTGGGGGGGAATTGGCAATCAGCCCCAGCATTTT.

This clone is a singleton in its sample. This rearrangement joins TRBV5-1 to TRBJ2-1; D gene unclear. The germline CDR1 and CDR2 sequences are SGHRS and YFSETQ. The CDR3 contains 14 residues. V lost 7 bases to trimming and J lost 5 bases, with 16 bases between them. CDR3 in DNA: TGCGCCAGCGGAGAAGATTTGCCGAACAATGAGCAGTTCTTC. Translating gives CASGEDLPNNEQFF.

The rearrangement joins TRBV25-1 to TRBJ2-7; perhaps TRBD2 as D (5 bases). Germline V gene sequence: CDR1 MGHDK, CDR2 SYGVNS. The CDR3 runs to 12 residues. V lost 2 bases, J lost 7 bases, and 9 bases lay in between. CDR3 coding DNA: TGTGCCAGCAGTGAAGGGCCGGGGGAGCAGTACTTC. Its protein is CASSEGPGEQYF.

This clone was seen just once. The V call is TRBV7-9, the J call TRBJ1-4; a possible D gene is TRBD1 (6 bases). V lost 4 bases, J lost 8 bases, and 17 bases lay in between. Germline CDR1 reads SEHNR; CDR2 reads FQNEAQ (reference sequence). This CDR3 comprises 15 residues. The CDR3 spells CASSSGQTNAEKLFF. The CDR3 DNA reads as TGTGCCAGCAGCTCCGGACAGACTAATGCGGAAAAACTGTTTTTT.

This chain uses TRBV27 with TRBJ2-2; D remains ambiguous. This CDR3 has 13 amino acids. Germline CDR1 and CDR2: MNHEY and SMNVEV (reference sequence). The V and J ends lost 6 bases and 5 bases respectively, with 10 bases between them. CDR3 in amino acids: CASSSPTTGELFF. The CDR3 bases are TGTGCCAGCAGCTCACCCACGACCGGGGAGCTGTTTTTT.

In its sample, this clone was seen once. J is TRBJ1-1 and V is TRBV6-1; no reliable D call. Germline values: CDR1 MNHNS, CDR2 SASEGT. Trimming cost V 3 bases and J 3 bases, with 14 bases left between them. The CDR3 runs to 15 residues. The CDR3 is CASSDFQVSDTEAFF. The CDR3 DNA sequence: TGTGCCAGCAGTGATTTTCAAGTTTCAGACACTGAAGCTTTCTTT.

The genes are TRBV7-8 and TRBJ1-1; a possible D gene is TRBD1 (6 bases). CDR3 length: 14 residues. V lost 4 bases to trimming and J lost 6 bases, with 15 bases between them. Germline V lookup: CDR1 SGHVS, CDR2 FQNEAQ. CDR3 residues: CASSSTSGVAEAFF. CDR3 coding DNA: TGTGCCAGCAGCTCGACTTCAGGGGTCGCTGAAGCTTTCTTT.

This chain links TRBV6-5 with TRBJ2-3; 8 nucleotides match TRBD2. The CDR3 length is 15 residues. The V gene end was trimmed by 6 bases and the J gene end by 2 bases; junction bases not matched to a gene: 7. The germline CDR1 and CDR2 sequences are MNHEY and SVGAGI. Here the CDR3 DNA reads TGTGCCAGCAGCTCGGGACTAGGGTCCACAGATACGCAGTATTTT. Its translation is CASSSGLGSTDTQYF.

The table lists this clone with a few counts. The V call is TRBV6-1, the J call TRBJ2-1; no reliable D call. Germline loops: CDR1 MNHNS, CDR2 SASEGT. CDR3 length: 15 amino acids. V shed 2 bases and J shed 0 bases, with 8 bases lying between them. This chain's CDR3 is CASSENGGSYNEQFF. Here the CDR3 DNA reads TGTGCCAGCAGTGAAAATGGCGGCTCCTACAATGAGCAGTTCTTC.